This T cell receptor (beta chain) emerged from a study of tumor and adjacent non-tumor tissue in lung cancer. Whole-study context: Patients were aged about 30 to 80, some 10 men and about five women, stage I to III. Study-wide results and limits: Top 100 clones took a larger repertoire share in normal lung. Compared with tumor, normal lung showed significantly lower TCR diversity. Tumor TCR diversity, when higher, was linked to shorter survival.

TCRbeta libraries were built with three rounds of nested PCR, modified from ARM-PCR. TCRdb fed the multiplex PCR reads into MiXCR, producing one record per CDR3 protein. This repertoire shows under 75,000 distinct CDR3 sequences, approximately 71% found once; its top ten account for 28%. This sample's RNA came from whole unsorted tissue. The normal lung tissue was taken more than 3 cm from the tumor edge. V lost 3 bases and J lost 0, with 8 bases in between. CDR1 is DFQATT and CDR2 is SNEGSKA in the germline V gene (reference sequence). The CDR3 extends over 13 amino acids. This clonotype has more than one count but fewer than ten. Its matching antigen is unknown. Since a much larger clone is just one base distant, this may be a read error. The conserved closing phenylalanine or tryptophan is absent in this CDR3, likely reflecting a read error.

The chain is built from TRBV20-1 and TRBJ2-5; D is unclear. Sequences were obtained from distant non-tumor lung tissue. The TCR comes from a woman in her fifties or sixties with non-small cell lung cancer. The CDR3 DNA reads as TGCAGTGCTAGGGTCCTGTACCAAGAGACCCAGTACCTC. It yields the protein CSARVLYQETQYL.